A single sample gave rise to the 17 T cell receptor beta chains below, sequenced in a study of Ad26.COV2.S vaccination and SARS-CoV-2 variants (dated by TCRdb to the early 2020s). The treatment or condition label of this sample denotes: some 20 received Ad26.COV2.S at low or high dose, single or two shots; roughly five received placebo; per-sample allocation not given. Repertoires of vaccine and placebo recipients were sequenced from samples collected on day 63 after the first injection. The library was prepared using the immunoSEQ multiplex PCR assay. This immuneACCESS table, as held by TCRdb, lists in-frame sequences with V and J called but not all clones. Of the missing ones, under half trace to an unresolved V gene in checked studies; the others have no known cause. Present in this sample are 240,000 or so clones, roughly 90% of which were seen just once. The ten top clones hold approximately 12% of the sample.

The specimen was peripheral blood, collected in a trial of Ad26.COV2.S vaccine versus placebo. The receptor set was obtained from a person aged 18-65 years who received the Ad26.COV2.S COVID-19 vaccine or a placebo.

The chain links TRBV3-1 (or the pseudogene TRBV3-2) to TRBJ2-7, with a tentative D call TRBD1 (5 bases). The CDR3 spans 13 residues. Germline V gives CDR1 LGHDT, CDR2 YNNKEL (reference sequence). V shed 3 bases and J shed 4 bases, with 10 bases lying between them. The CDR3 bases are TGTGCCAGCAGCCACGGACATGAATACGAGCAGTACTTC. Its protein product is CASSHGHEYEQYF.

The chain employs TRBV2 and TRBJ2-3; D not resolved. The V gene's germline CDR1 is SNHLY and CDR2 FYNNEI. Trimming removed 2 bases at V and 0 bases at J, with 12 bases between. The CDR3 runs 16 residues. This chain's CDR3 is CASSELGRYSTDTQYF. The CDR3 region has the DNA TGTGCCAGCAGTGAATTAGGGCGGTATAGCACAGATACGCAGTATTTT.

The chain uses TRBV11-2 and TRBJ1-3; 7 nucleotides align to TRBD1. The CDR3 sequence is 18 residues long. Trimming removed 1 base from V and 0 bases from J; junction bases left unmatched: 9. Germline V lookup: CDR1 SGHAT, CDR2 FQNNGV. The CDR3 here is CASSLGRGFHYSGNTIYF. As DNA, the CDR3 is TGTGCCAGCAGCTTAGGCAGGGGGTTTCATTACTCTGGAAACACCATATATTTT.

The chain uses TRBV5-8 and TRBJ2-4; 9 nucleotides agree with TRBD1. The CDR3 spans 17 residues. Per the germline V gene, CDR1 is SGHTS and CDR2 is YDEGEE. After removal of 4 bases from V and 2 bases from J, the junction contained 10 bases not matched to a gene. CDR3 sequence (DNA): TGTGCCAGCAGCGCAACGGACAGGGGAGGGTCCAAAAACATTCAGTACTTC. Amino acids: CASSATDRGGSKNIQYF.

The chain employs TRBV11-2 and TRBJ2-7; a possible D gene is TRBD1 (6 bases). Germline V gene lookup returns CDR1 SGHAT and CDR2 FQNNGV. Trimming took 5 bases from V and 0 from J, leaving 14 bases between them. The CDR3 sequence is 15 residues long. CDR3 sequence reads: CASSESQGNSYEQYF. In DNA, the CDR3 is TGTGCCAGCAGCGAATCACAGGGAAACTCCTACGAGCAGTACTTC.

This sequence joins TRBV7-2 and TRBJ1-4; D unresolved. The CDR3 totals 14 residues. Trimming removed 1 base from V and 5 bases from J, with 8 bases in between. From germline, CDR1 is SGHTA and CDR2 FQGNSA. The CDR3 here is CASSLDGRNEKLFF. The CDR3 bases are TGTGCCAGCAGCTTAGACGGGAGAAATGAAAAACTGTTTTTT.

This clone has just one count. The rearrangement uses TRBV18 and TRBJ1-1; D not certain. V was shortened by 2 bases and J by 1 base, with 14 bases between the two germline ends. The CDR3 consists of 16 residues. Germline-derived CDR1 and CDR2 are KGHSH and LQKENI. This CDR3 is CASSPVPGSKNTEAFF. CDR3 nucleotide sequence: TGTGCCAGCTCACCAGTCCCGGGCAGTAAGAACACTGAAGCTTTCTTT.

The rearrangement links TRBV11-2 to TRBJ2-1; 10 bases align to TRBD1. Germline V gene data show CDR1 as SGHAT and CDR2 as FQNNGV. V trimming: 3 bases; J trimming: 10 bases; junction bases outside the gene matches: 6. The CDR3 is 14 residues long. For the CDR3, the DNA is TGTGCCAGCAGCTTCGGGACAGGGGAAAGCGAGCAGTTCTTC. It specifies CASSFGTGESEQFF.

V is TRBV11-2 and J is TRBJ1-2; D unclear. Germline values: CDR1 SGHAT, CDR2 FQNNGV. Trimming took off 2 bases at V and 0 bases at J, with 16 bases between the two ends. This CDR3 is built from 17 residues. The CDR3: CASSLSGLEIANYGYTF. The DNA for the CDR3 is TGTGCCAGCAGCTTAAGCGGACTAGAGATAGCTAACTATGGCTACACCTTC.

This clone was seen a handful of times. The J gene is TRBJ1-1, the V gene TRBV19; 8 bases match TRBD1. CDR3 length: 14 amino acids. CDR1 is LNHDA and CDR2 is SQIVND in the germline V gene (reference sequence). V shed 3 bases and J 1 base; nucleotides not matched to a gene: 1. CDR3 protein: CASSMGQANTEAFF. The CDR3 coding sequence is TGTGCCAGTAGTATGGGACAGGCGAACACTGAAGCTTTCTTT.

The V call is TRBV7-2, the J call TRBJ2-3; D may be TRBD1 or TRBD2 (5 bases each). This CDR3 has 14 residues. CDR1 is SGHTA, CDR2 FQGNSA, per germline. V lost 1 base and J lost 4, with 9 bases in between. The CDR3 protein is CASSLGGGADTQYF. Here the CDR3 DNA reads TGTGCCAGCAGCTTAGGTGGGGGTGCAGATACGCAGTATTTT.

The rearrangement joins TRBV28 to TRBJ1-2; D gene unclear. The CDR3 is 12 amino acids. V lost 6 bases and J lost 14, with 19 bases in between. Per germline, CDR1 MDHEN and CDR2 SYDVKM. The CDR3 here is CASSRPKTPGTF. The CDR3 DNA is TGTGCCAGCAGCCGACCAAAAACCCCGGGTACCTTC.

The chain employs TRBV21-1 and TRBJ2-1. TRBV21-1 is a pseudogene locus. CDR3 length: 14 residues. The CDR3 here is CASSKAQEYNEQFF. The DNA of the CDR3 is TGTGCCAGCAGCAAAGCGCAGGAGTACAATGAGCAGTTCTTC.

This chain joins TRBV19 and TRBJ2-3, with 7 bases matching TRBD1. The CDR3 length is 12 residues. Germline V CDR1 and CDR2: LNHDA, SQIVND (reference sequence). Trimming cost V 3 bases and J 9 bases; bases outside gene matches: 3. CDR3 residues: CASSMYRGTQYF. DNA of the CDR3: TGTGCCAGTAGTATGTACAGGGGAACGCAGTATTTT. The full variable domain, its missing parts supplied by reference TRBV19 and TRBJ2-3, is DGGITQSPKYLFRKEGQNVTLSCEQNLNHDAMYWYRQDPGQGLRLIYYSQIVNDFQKGDIAEGYSVSREKKESFPLTVTSAQKNPTAFYLCASSMYRGTQYFGPGTRLTVL.

The rearrangement links TRBV10-3 to TRBJ2-3; 10 nucleotides align to TRBD2. The CDR3 has 17 amino acids. CDR1 ENHRY and CDR2 SYGVKD come from the germline V gene. Germline trimming cut 2 bases from V and 4 bases from J; bases unmatched to any gene: 9. The CDR3 nucleotides read TGTGCCATCAGTGAGAGAGGATCTAGCGGGAGCCCAGATACGCAGTATTTT. Protein sequence: CAISERGSSGSPDTQYF.

This rearrangement joins TRBV4-1 to TRBJ2-7; 7 nucleotides line up with TRBD2. The CDR3 has 13 residues. The V segment lost 4 bases and the J segment 4 bases; nucleotides outside the gene matches: 4. From germline, CDR1 is MGHRA and CDR2 YSYEKL. The CDR3 DNA follows: TGCGCCAGCAGCCTTTCCGGGAGGTACGAGCAGTACTTC. Its translation: CASSLSGRYEQYF.

This clone was seen only a few times. The chain joins TRBV30 to TRBJ1-6; D call uncertain. The CDR3 is 14 amino acids. The germline V gene has CDR1 GTSNPN and CDR2 SVGIG (reference sequence). V was trimmed by 0 bases and J by 5 bases, leaving 8 bases between them. In DNA form, the CDR3 reads TGTGCCTGGAGTGTCAAGGGAAATAATTCACCCCTCCACTTT. This gives the protein CAWSVKGNNSPLHF.